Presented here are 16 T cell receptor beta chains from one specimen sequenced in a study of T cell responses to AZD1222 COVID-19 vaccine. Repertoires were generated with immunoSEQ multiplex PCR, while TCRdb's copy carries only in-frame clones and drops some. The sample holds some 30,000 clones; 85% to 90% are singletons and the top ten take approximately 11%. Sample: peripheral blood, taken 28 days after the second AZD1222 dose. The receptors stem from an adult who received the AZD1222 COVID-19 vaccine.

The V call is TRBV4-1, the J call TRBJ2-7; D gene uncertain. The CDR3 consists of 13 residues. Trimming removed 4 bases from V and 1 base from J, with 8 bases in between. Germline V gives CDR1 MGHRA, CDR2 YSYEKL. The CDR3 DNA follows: TGCGCCAGCAGCCCCCTCCTATCCTACGAGCAGTACTTC. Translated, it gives CASSPLLSYEQYF.

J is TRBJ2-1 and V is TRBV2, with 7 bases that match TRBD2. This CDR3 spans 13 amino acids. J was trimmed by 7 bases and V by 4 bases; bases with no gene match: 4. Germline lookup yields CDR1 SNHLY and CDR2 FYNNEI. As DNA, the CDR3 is TGTGCCAGCAGTGGAGATAGCGGGAATGAGCAGTTCTTC. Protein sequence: CASSGDSGNEQFF. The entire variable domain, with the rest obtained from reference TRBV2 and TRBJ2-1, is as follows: EPEVTQTPSHQVTQMGQEVILRCVPISNHLYFYWYRQILGQKVEFLVSFYNNEISEKSEIFDDQFSVERPDGSNFTLKIRSTKLEDSAMYFCASSGDSGNEQFFGPGTRLTVL.

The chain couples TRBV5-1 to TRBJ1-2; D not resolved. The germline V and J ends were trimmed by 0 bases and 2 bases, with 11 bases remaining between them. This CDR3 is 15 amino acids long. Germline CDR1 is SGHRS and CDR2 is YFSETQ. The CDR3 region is CASSLDAGANYGYTF. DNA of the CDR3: TGCGCCAGCAGCTTGGATGCCGGAGCCAACTATGGCTACACCTTC.

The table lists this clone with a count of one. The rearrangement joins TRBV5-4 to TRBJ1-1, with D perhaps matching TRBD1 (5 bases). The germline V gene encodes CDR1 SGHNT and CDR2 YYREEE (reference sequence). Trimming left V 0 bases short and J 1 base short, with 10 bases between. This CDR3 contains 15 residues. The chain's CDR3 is CASSLVAGRNTEAFF. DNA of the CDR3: TGTGCCAGCAGCTTGGTTGCAGGGCGGAACACTGAAGCTTTCTTT. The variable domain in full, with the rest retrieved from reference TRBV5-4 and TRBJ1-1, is ETGVTQSPTHLIKTRGQQVTLRCSSQSGHNTVSWYQQALGQGPQFIFQYYREEENGRGNFPPRFSGLQFPNYSSELNVNALELDDSALYLCASSLVAGRNTEAFFGQGTRLTVV.

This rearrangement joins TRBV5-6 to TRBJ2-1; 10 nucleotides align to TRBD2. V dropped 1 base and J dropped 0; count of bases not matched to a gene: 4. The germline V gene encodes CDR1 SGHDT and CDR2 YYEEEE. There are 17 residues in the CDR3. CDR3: CASSLPRLAGSYNEQFF. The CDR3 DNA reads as TGTGCCAGCAGCTTGCCCAGACTAGCGGGCTCCTACAATGAGCAGTTCTTC.

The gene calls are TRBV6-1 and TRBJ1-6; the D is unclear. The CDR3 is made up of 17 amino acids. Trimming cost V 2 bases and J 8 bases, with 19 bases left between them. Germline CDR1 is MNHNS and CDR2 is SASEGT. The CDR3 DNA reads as TGTGCCAGCAGTGAAACTTGGGGAGGTGGTTGGGATTCACCCCTCCACTTT. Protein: CASSETWGGGWDSPLHF.

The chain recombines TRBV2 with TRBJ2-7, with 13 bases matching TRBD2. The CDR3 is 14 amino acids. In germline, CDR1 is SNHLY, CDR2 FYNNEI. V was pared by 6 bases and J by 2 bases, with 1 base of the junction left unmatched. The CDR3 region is CASRGLAGPYEQYF. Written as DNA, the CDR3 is TGTGCCAGCAGGGGACTAGCGGGGCCCTACGAGCAGTACTTC.

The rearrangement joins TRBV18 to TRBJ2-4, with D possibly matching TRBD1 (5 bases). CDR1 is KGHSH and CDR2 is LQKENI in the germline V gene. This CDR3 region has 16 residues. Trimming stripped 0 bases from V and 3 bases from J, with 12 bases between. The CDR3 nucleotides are TGTGCCAGCTCACCACCGGGGCAGTCCGTCAAAAACATTCAGTACTTC. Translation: CASSPPGQSVKNIQYF.

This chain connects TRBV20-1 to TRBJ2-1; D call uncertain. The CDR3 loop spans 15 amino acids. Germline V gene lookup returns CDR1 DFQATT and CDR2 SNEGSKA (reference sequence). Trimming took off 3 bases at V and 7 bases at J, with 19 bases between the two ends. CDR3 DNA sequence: TGCAGTGCTAGTCCCTCCATTTTAGGGAAGAATGAGCAGTTCTTC. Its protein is CSASPSILGKNEQFF.

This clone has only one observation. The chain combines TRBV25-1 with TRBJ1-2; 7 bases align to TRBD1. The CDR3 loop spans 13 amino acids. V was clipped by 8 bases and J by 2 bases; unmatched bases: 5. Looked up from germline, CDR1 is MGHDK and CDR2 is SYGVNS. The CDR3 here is CASWDSSNYGYTF. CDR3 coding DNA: TGTGCCAGCTGGGACAGCTCCAACTATGGCTACACCTTC.

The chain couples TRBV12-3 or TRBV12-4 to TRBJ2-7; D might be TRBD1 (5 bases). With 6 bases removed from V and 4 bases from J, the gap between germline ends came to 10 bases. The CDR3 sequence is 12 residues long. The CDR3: CASSSQGYEQYF. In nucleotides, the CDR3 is TGTGCCAGCAGCTCCCAGGGTTACGAGCAGTACTTC.

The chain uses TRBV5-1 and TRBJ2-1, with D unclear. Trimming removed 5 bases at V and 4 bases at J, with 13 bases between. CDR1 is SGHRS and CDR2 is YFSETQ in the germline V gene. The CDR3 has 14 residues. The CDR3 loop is CASRKSQAYNEQFF. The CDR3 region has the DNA TGCGCCAGCAGGAAATCCCAAGCTTACAATGAGCAGTTCTTC.

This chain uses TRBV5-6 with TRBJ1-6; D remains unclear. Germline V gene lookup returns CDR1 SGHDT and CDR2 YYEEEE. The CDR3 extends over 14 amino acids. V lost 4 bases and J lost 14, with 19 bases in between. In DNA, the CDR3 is TGTGCCAGCAGCCGAACATGGTCGGGCGGAGCCCTCCACTTT. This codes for CASSRTWSGGALHF. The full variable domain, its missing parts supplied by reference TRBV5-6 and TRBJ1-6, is DAGVTQSPTHLIKTRGQQVTLRCSPKSGHDTVSWYQQALGQGPQFIFQYYEEEERQRGNFPDRFSGHQFPNYSSELNVNALLLGDSALYLCASSRTWSGGALHFGNGTRLTVT.

The CDR3 protein is CASSAGDNLYGYTF. The DNA of the CDR3 is TGTGCCAGCAGCGCGGGGGACAATCTCTATGGCTACACCTTC. This chain links TRBV9 with TRBJ1-2; tentative D call: TRBD1 (6 bases). There are 14 residues in the CDR3. Germline V CDR1 and CDR2: SGDLS, YYNGEE. V was pared by 3 bases and J by 4 bases, with 13 bases between.

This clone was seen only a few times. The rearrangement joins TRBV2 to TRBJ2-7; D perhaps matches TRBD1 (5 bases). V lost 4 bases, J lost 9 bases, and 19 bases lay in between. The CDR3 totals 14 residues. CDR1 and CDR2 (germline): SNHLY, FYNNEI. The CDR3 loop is CASSVWGQGLGQYF. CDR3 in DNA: TGTGCCAGCAGTGTTTGGGGCCAGGGTTTAGGGCAGTACTTC.

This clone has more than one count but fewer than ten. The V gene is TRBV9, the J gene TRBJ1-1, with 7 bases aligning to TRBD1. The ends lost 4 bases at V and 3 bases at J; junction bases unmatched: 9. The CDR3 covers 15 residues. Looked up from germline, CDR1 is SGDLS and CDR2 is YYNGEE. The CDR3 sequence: CASSPWTGTDTEAFF. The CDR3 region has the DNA TGTGCCAGCAGCCCTTGGACAGGTACGGACACTGAAGCTTTCTTT.